This TCR beta chain was sequenced for a study of vaccination effects on CD4 cells after COVID-19. This clone has a handful of counts. The antigen remains undetermined. The table came from immunoSEQ multiplex PCR; TCRdb's copy has only in-frame clones and leaves some out. The repertoire holds just under 75,000 clones, with less than 75% as singletons. Scientists isolated CD4+ T cells after a roughly ten-day culture period ended. Participants were vaccinated with two doses of either the BNT162b2 or mRNA-1273 vaccine. V was pared by 6 bases and J by 6 bases, with 6 bases of the junction left unmatched. Germline lookup yields CDR1 MDHEN and CDR2 SYDVKM. CDR3 length equals 15 residues.

Specimen: CD4+ T cells from PBMCs cultured without peptide, collected after COVID-19 vaccination. This clonotype originated in a human donor who received a COVID-19 vaccine. The chain is built from TRBV28 and TRBJ1-5; 12 bases line up with TRBD1. CDR3 amino acids: CASRGTGGSSQPQHF. In nucleotides, the CDR3 is TGTGCCAGCAGGGGGACAGGGGGCTCTTCTCAGCCCCAGCATTTT.